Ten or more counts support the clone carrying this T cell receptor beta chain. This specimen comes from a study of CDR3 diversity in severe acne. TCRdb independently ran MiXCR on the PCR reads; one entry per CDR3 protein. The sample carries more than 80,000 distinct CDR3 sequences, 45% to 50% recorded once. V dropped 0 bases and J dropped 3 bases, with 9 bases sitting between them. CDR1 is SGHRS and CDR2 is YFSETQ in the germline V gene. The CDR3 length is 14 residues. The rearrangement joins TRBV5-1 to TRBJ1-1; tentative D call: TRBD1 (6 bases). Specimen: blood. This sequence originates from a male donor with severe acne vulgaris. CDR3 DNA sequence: TGCGCCAGCAGCTTGGTCAGGGGTGACACTGAAGCTTTCTTT. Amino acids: CASSLVRGDTEAFF.